The 7 T cell receptor beta chains presented below share a single source sample, sequenced in a study of blood T cell repertoires in COVID-19. The data were produced by immunoSEQ multiplex PCR, yet TCRdb's version contains in-frame clones alone and is incomplete. The sample lists 250,000 to 350,000 clones, roughly 83% occurring once. Sequencing used peripheral blood. The origin of the receptors is a human donor with COVID-19, enrolled during active disease. The donor label of this sample is uncertain.

The chain couples TRBV5-1 to TRBJ1-6; 9 bases line up with TRBD1. The CDR3 runs to 18 residues. With 4 bases clipped from V and 0 bases from J, the junction kept 8 bases outside the gene matches. Germline V gives CDR1 SGHRS, CDR2 YFSETQ. The CDR3 region is CASSIGQGIRSYNSPLHF. Written as DNA, the CDR3 is TGCGCCAGCAGCATCGGACAGGGGATTCGCTCCTATAATTCACCCCTCCACTTT.

This clone was counted a few times. V usage is TRBV18 and J usage is TRBJ1-3, with 7 positions matching TRBD1. The trim removed 1 base at V and 8 bases at J, leaving 8 bases unmatched. This CDR3 region has 15 residues. CDR1 KGHSH and CDR2 LQKENI come from the germline V gene. CDR3 bases: TGTGCCAGCTCACCACGGGGACAGACCTTGGACACCATATATTTT. Translation: CASSPRGQTLDTIYF.

V gene TRBV27 combines with J gene TRBJ1-2; possibly TRBD1 for D (6 bases). This CDR3 has 16 residues. V was cut by 3 bases and J by 2 bases, with 16 bases left in between. In germline, CDR1 is MNHEY, CDR2 SMNVEV (reference sequence). Here the CDR3 reads CASSFLERTDNYGYTF. CDR3 coding DNA: TGTGCCAGCAGTTTCCTCGAACGGACAGACAACTATGGCTACACCTTC.

The table lists this clone with a count of one. The chain uses TRBV7-2 and TRBJ2-7; D is possibly TRBD1 (6 bases). The ends were cut back, 6 bases at V and 2 bases at J, with 17 bases in the middle. This CDR3 is 15 amino acids long. Germline loops: CDR1 SGHTA, CDR2 FQGNSA. The CDR3 here is CASRFGGAGTYEQYF. DNA for the CDR3: TGTGCCAGCAGATTTGGGGGCGCCGGAACCTACGAGCAGTACTTC.

This clone was seen once. The rearrangement joins TRBV14 to TRBJ2-7; D is undetermined. Trimming left V 1 base short and J 5 bases short, with 3 bases between. CDR3 length equals 11 residues. Germline CDR1 and CDR2: SGHDN and FVKESK. CDR3 region: CASSQVDEQYF. In nucleotides, the CDR3 is TGTGCCAGCAGCCAAGTAGACGAGCAGTACTTC.

In DNA form, the CDR3 reads TGTGCCAGCAGCCCACTAGACTATGGCTACACCTTC. Amino acids: CASSPLDYGYTF. V gene TRBV5-5 combines with J gene TRBJ1-2; D is unclear. This CDR3 region has 12 residues. V was cut by 4 bases and J by 3 bases, with 7 bases left in between. CDR1 and CDR2 (germline): SGHKS, YYEKEE (reference sequence).

The CDR3 protein is CASRDGGIEKLFF. CDR3 nucleotide sequence: TGTGCCAGCAGGGACGGGGGTATCGAAAAACTGTTTTTT. The rearrangement links TRBV3-1 (or the pseudogene TRBV3-2) to TRBJ1-4, with a possible D match to TRBD1 (5 bases). V was cut by 6 bases and J by 8 bases, with 13 bases left in between. The CDR3 extends over 13 amino acids. Germline V CDR1 and CDR2: LGHDT, YNNKEL (reference sequence).